This T cell receptor (beta chain) was retrieved from a study of cytomegalovirus exposure and HLA in healthy donors. Study-level results: A later analysis showed TCR association rates differing by HLA locus, peaking at DRB1 and lowest at HLA-C.

PCR employed 60 Vbeta and 13 Jbeta primers. The protocol was immunoSEQ multiplex PCR, while the TCRdb copy is restricted to in-frame clones and leaves out a portion. The sample records about 130,000 clones, approximately 80% being singletons. Comments on this clone: Its specificity is not known.

CDR3 length equals 17 residues. V was cut by 1 base and J by 6 bases, with 18 bases left in between. From germline, CDR1 is MDHEN and CDR2 SYDVKM. This clonotype was sampled from a young man in good health and CMV-seronegative. This chain links TRBV28 with TRBJ1-4, with D maybe TRBD1 (5 bases). Material: PBMCs. This CDR3 is CASSLYPGRGGDEKLFF. The CDR3 DNA reads TGTGCCAGCAGTTTATATCCGGGACGGGGGGGGGATGAAAAACTGTTTTTT. Based on the CDR3 plus reference TRBV28 and TRBJ1-4, the full variable domain is DVKVTQSSRYLVKRTGEKVFLECVQDMDHENMFWYRQDPGLGLRLIYFSYDVKMKEKGDIPEGYSVSREKKERFSLILESASTNQTSMYLCASSLYPGRGGDEKLFFGSGTQLSVL.